The 15 T cell receptor beta chains below all came from one sample that was sequenced in a study of memory CD4+ T cells and cytomegalovirus serostatus. The sort gate was single viable CD3+CD4+CD8-CD45RO+ cells for memory CD4+ T cells. TCRdb's copy holds only in-frame clones and misses some; the assay was immunoSEQ multiplex PCR. The data show about 48,000 clones, about 77% seen once. The specimen sequenced was memory CD4+ T cells from blood. These receptors were taken from an adult in good health and CMV-seronegative.

The rearrangement joins TRBV5-1 to TRBJ2-2; D is undetermined. The CDR3 extends over 15 amino acids. Looked up from germline, CDR1 is SGHRS and CDR2 is YFSETQ. V was trimmed by 0 bases and J by 1 base, leaving 7 bases between them. Here the CDR3 reads CASSLANLNTGELFF. The CDR3 bases are TGCGCCAGCAGCTTGGCCAACTTGAACACCGGGGAGCTGTTTTTT.

This rearrangement joins TRBV9 to TRBJ2-2; D is perhaps TRBD2 (5 bases). Germline V CDR1 and CDR2: SGDLS, YYNGEE. The V end was cut by 2 bases, the J end by 7 bases, with 12 bases between. The CDR3 is made up of 14 amino acids. CDR3 DNA sequence: TGTGCCAGCAGCGTCTACGGGGTCGGCGGGGAGCTGTTTTTT. Its translation is CASSVYGVGGELFF.

V and J are TRBV30 and TRBJ1-1, with 10 bases that match TRBD1. CDR1 is GTSNPN and CDR2 is SVGIG in the germline V gene (reference sequence). The CDR3 is 17 amino acids. Trimming cost V 1 base and J 3 bases; bases outside gene matches: 11. CDR3 sequence (DNA): TGTGCCTGGAGTGGCCGCCGTGCCGGGACAGGGGACACTGAAGCTTTCTTT. This encodes CAWSGRRAGTGDTEAFF.

V is TRBV27 and J is TRBJ2-2; maybe TRBD2 (6 bases). This CDR3 has 15 amino acids. Trimming cost V 5 bases and J 3 bases, with 13 bases left between them. The V gene's germline CDR1 is MNHEY and CDR2 SMNVEV (reference sequence). In DNA form, the CDR3 reads TGTGCCAGCAGTGCCTGGCGGAGGGACACCGGGGAGCTGTTTTTT. Amino acid sequence: CASSAWRRDTGELFF.

The V call is TRBV4-1, the J call TRBJ2-5; no clear D. Germline-derived CDR1 and CDR2 are MGHRA and YSYEKL. Between the trimmed V and J ends, which lost 0 bases and 5 bases, there was a span of 10 bases. The length of the CDR3 is 14 residues. The CDR3 bases are TGCGCCAGCAGCCAAGAATACGGTGGGGAGACCCAGTACTTC. This sequence encodes CASSQEYGGETQYF.

This chain connects TRBV12-5 to TRBJ2-3; D call uncertain. V dropped 3 bases and J dropped 0 bases, with 7 bases sitting between them. The CDR3 spans 14 residues. Germline assignment: CDR1 LGHNT and CDR2 FRNRAP. The CDR3 DNA is TGTGCTAGTGGTTTTGGCGCCAGCACAGATACGCAGTATTTT. Its protein product is CASGFGASTDTQYF.

The chain is built from TRBV19 and TRBJ2-7; 12 bases agree with TRBD2. This CDR3 has 15 residues. Trimming at V came to 4 bases and at J to 4 bases, leaving 5 bases not matched to a gene. Germline V CDR1 and CDR2: LNHDA, SQIVND (reference sequence). As DNA, the CDR3 is TGTGCCAGTAGTACCATCGGGACTAGCGGGTACGAGCAGTACTTC. Translated, it gives CASSTIGTSGYEQYF.

The chain carries TRBV6-5 and TRBJ2-5; 11 bases line up with TRBD2. V gave up 6 bases and J gave up 3 bases; unmatched junction bases: 3. CDR1 is MNHEY, CDR2 SVGAGI, per germline. This CDR3 spans 14 amino acids. CDR3 nucleotides: TGTGCCAGCAGGGTAGCGGGAGGGAAAGAGACCCAGTACTTC. Its protein is CASRVAGGKETQYF.

This clone was counted once. The chain recombines TRBV7-9 with TRBJ2-7; D uncertain. CDR1 is SEHNR, CDR2 FQNEAQ, per germline (reference sequence). With 2 bases removed from V and 6 bases from J, the gap between germline ends came to 14 bases. There are 14 residues in the CDR3. The chain's CDR3 is CASSLSANSGEQYF. As DNA, the CDR3 is TGTGCCAGCAGCTTAAGTGCTAATTCGGGCGAGCAGTACTTC.

This chain connects TRBV6-1 to TRBJ1-3, with 7 positions matching TRBD1. With 6 bases clipped from V and 2 bases from J, the junction kept 4 bases outside the gene matches. Germline CDR1 MNHNS, CDR2 SASEGT. This CDR3 region has 14 residues. CDR3 amino acids: CASRAQGTGNTIYF. The DNA for the CDR3 is TGTGCCAGCAGGGCACAGGGGACTGGAAACACCATATATTTT.

The chain has TRBV5-1 and TRBJ1-3; the D is unclear. Trimming took off 0 bases at V and 3 bases at J, with 13 bases between the two ends. There are 16 residues in the CDR3. Germline assignment: CDR1 SGHRS and CDR2 YFSETQ. The CDR3 DNA reads TGCGCCAGCAGCTTGGTGGGGTCCCTGGGTGGAAACACCATATATTTT. Its protein product is CASSLVGSLGGNTIYF.

The chain carries TRBV30 and TRBJ1-5; D perhaps matches TRBD1 (5 bases). Trimming pared 2 bases from V and 6 bases from J, leaving 14 bases between. This CDR3 has 14 amino acids. Germline V gives CDR1 GTSNPN, CDR2 SVGIG (reference sequence). The CDR3 loop is CAWSFGGTGQPQHF. CDR3 DNA sequence: TGTGCCTGGAGTTTCGGGGGGACTGGTCAGCCCCAGCATTTT.

The J gene is TRBJ2-3, the V gene TRBV30, with 8 bases matching TRBD1. This CDR3 is 15 amino acids long. From germline, CDR1 is GTSNPN and CDR2 SVGIG (reference sequence). V was pared by 2 bases and J by 1 base, with 5 bases of the junction left unmatched. CDR3 in DNA: TGTGCCTGGAGTAATAAGGGACAGGGCACAGATACGCAGTATTTT. It specifies CAWSNKGQGTDTQYF.

This clone was seen once. The rearrangement uses TRBV19 and TRBJ2-1; possibly TRBD2 for D (6 bases). Trimming stripped 4 bases from V and 4 bases from J, with 17 bases between. Germline CDR1 LNHDA, CDR2 SQIVND (reference sequence). CDR3 length equals 16 residues. The CDR3: CASSTPPIGGYNEQFF. CDR3 sequence (DNA): TGTGCCAGTAGTACCCCTCCTATCGGAGGGTACAATGAGCAGTTCTTC.

This CDR3 reads CATQKTGGRTDTQYF. CDR3 bases: TGTGCCACCCAAAAGACAGGGGGCCGCACAGATACGCAGTATTTT. V is TRBV6-1 and J is TRBJ2-3; 10 nucleotides align to TRBD1. After removal of 10 bases from V and 1 base from J, the junction contained 8 bases not matched to a gene. Germline V gene data show CDR1 as MNHNS and CDR2 as SASEGT. The CDR3 totals 15 residues.